The entry below describes one T cell receptor (beta chain). V lost 0 bases and J 8 bases, leaving 11 bases between the germline ends. CDR1 is SEHNR and CDR2 is FQNEAQ in the germline V gene (reference sequence). The CDR3 sequence is 14 residues long. Sequencing used immunoSEQ multiplex PCR; TCRdb keeps in-frame clones, though not all of them. The sample includes approximately 12,000 clones, about 94% of them seen just once. This specimen belongs to a study of technical replicates of blood from several donors. The V gene is TRBV7-9, the J gene TRBJ2-4, with D maybe TRBD2 (6 bases). The TCR comes from a human donor in good health. The specimen sequenced was PBMCs. CDR3 in DNA: TGTGCCAGCAGCTTAGCTAGGGAGCGGGACATTCAGTACTTC. This translates into CASSLARERDIQYF.